The 18 T cell receptor beta chains below were found in one sample sequenced in a study of technical replicates of blood from several donors. Assay used: immunoSEQ multiplex PCR; TCRdb lists only in-frame clones, some missing. Of 80,000 to 100,000 clones in the sample, nearly 97% are singletons; the top ten hold 0.2% to 0.25%. The sequenced material came from T cells isolated from PBMCs. These receptors all stem from a human donor in good health.

The V call is TRBV9, the J call TRBJ1-2; TRBD1 agrees at 8 bases. The CDR3 has 19 residues. CDR1 and CDR2 from the germline V gene are SGDLS and YYNGEE. V was clipped by 0 bases and J by 2 bases; unmatched bases: 15. The CDR3 reads CASSVGGLRQGSINYGYTF. The CDR3 DNA reads TGTGCCAGCAGCGTAGGGGGGCTGAGACAGGGGTCGATAAACTATGGCTACACCTTC. Filled out from reference TRBV9 and TRBJ1-2, the complete variable domain reads DSGVTQTPKHLITATGQRVTLRCSPRSGDLSVYWYQQSLDQGLQFLIQYYNGEERAKGNILERFSAQQFPDLHSELNLSSLELGDSALYFCASSVGGLRQGSINYGYTFGSGTRLTVV.

The chain combines TRBV18 with TRBJ1-5; TRBD1 is a possible D gene (5 bases). The germline gives CDR1 KGHSH, CDR2 LQKENI. The CDR3 is made up of 13 amino acids. V was shortened by 4 bases and J by 4 bases, with 8 bases between the two germline ends. In nucleotides, the CDR3 is TGTGCCAGCTCACAAGGGGCAAATCAGCCCCAGCATTTT. Protein: CASSQGANQPQHF.

This rearrangement joins TRBV5-1 to TRBJ2-3; tentative D call: TRBD2 (6 bases). Germline V CDR1 and CDR2: SGHRS, YFSETQ. The V and J ends lost 2 bases and 2 bases respectively, with 12 bases between them. This CDR3 spans 15 amino acids. The CDR3 DNA reads TGCGCCAGCAGCTTACGAGGGAGGCCCACAGATACGCAGTATTTT. Translated: CASSLRGRPTDTQYF.

The chain joins TRBV5-4 to TRBJ2-1; tentative D call: TRBD2 (5 bases). Germline assignment: CDR1 SGHNT and CDR2 YYREEE (reference sequence). Trimming removed 3 bases from V and 8 bases from J, with 12 bases in between. The CDR3 is 13 residues long. Here the CDR3 reads CASSSGGRDEQFF. CDR3 DNA: TGTGCCAGCAGCTCAGGTGGGCGGGATGAGCAGTTCTTC.

The V call is TRBV19, the J call TRBJ2-7; TRBD1 matches at 7 bases. With 4 bases clipped from V and 3 bases from J, the junction kept 3 bases outside the gene matches. Per the germline V gene, CDR1 is LNHDA and CDR2 is SQIVND (reference sequence). The CDR3 has 13 residues. As DNA, the CDR3 is TGTGCCAGTAGTAGGGACAGTAACTACGAGCAGTACTTC. This encodes CASSRDSNYEQYF. Drawing the rest from reference TRBV19 and TRBJ2-7, the complete variable domain is DGGITQSPKYLFRKEGQNVTLSCEQNLNHDAMYWYRQDPGQGLRLIYYSQIVNDFQKGDIAEGYSVSREKKESFPLTVTSAQKNPTAFYLCASSRDSNYEQYFGPGTRLTVT.

V is TRBV6-4 and J is TRBJ2-1, with D perhaps matching TRBD1 (5 bases). Germline loops: CDR1 MRHNA, CDR2 SNTAGT. The V end was cut by 9 bases, the J end by 0 bases, with 12 bases between. The CDR3 runs 14 residues. Written as DNA, the CDR3 is TGTGCCAGTTACAGGTTTTCCTCCTACAATGAGCAGTTCTTC. Residues: CASYRFSSYNEQFF.

The chain combines TRBV19 with TRBJ2-1, with unresolved D. V was clipped by 7 bases and J by 6 bases, with 10 bases between them. The CDR3 extends over 12 amino acids. Germline lookup yields CDR1 LNHDA and CDR2 SQIVND (reference sequence). The CDR3 reads CASTMGSNEQFF. The CDR3 DNA follows: TGTGCCAGTACCATGGGCAGCAATGAGCAGTTCTTC.

The chain uses TRBV7-9 and TRBJ2-7; TRBD1 agrees at 12 bases. Looked up from germline, CDR1 is SEHNR and CDR2 is FQNEAQ (reference sequence). Germline trimming cut 5 bases from V and 7 bases from J; bases unmatched to any gene: 21. The CDR3 extends over 19 amino acids. Written as DNA, the CDR3 is TGTGCCAGCAGCATACAACGGGCGGGACAGGGGGCGCGGTCTTGGGAGCAGTACTTC. As protein: CASSIQRAGQGARSWEQYF.

V is TRBV5-1 and J is TRBJ1-1, with 9 bases matching TRBD1. CDR1 and CDR2 from the germline V gene are SGHRS and YFSETQ. This CDR3 has 19 residues. Unmatched junction bases numbered 26, after V lost 4 bases and J lost 10 bases. CDR3 in amino acids: CASSPENTDRGPSFPRAFF. The CDR3 nucleotides are TGCGCCAGCAGCCCAGAGAATACGGACAGGGGCCCCTCCTTCCCTCGAGCTTTCTTT.

The chain is built from TRBV4-1 and TRBJ2-3; no definite D call. CDR1 and CDR2 (germline): MGHRA, YSYEKL. The CDR3 is 15 residues long. Trimming left V 3 bases short and J 2 bases short, with 12 bases between. CDR3 sequence: CASSQSPIPTDTQYF. The CDR3 DNA follows: TGCGCCAGCAGCCAGTCACCTATTCCCACAGATACGCAGTATTTT.

The chain employs TRBV4-1 and TRBJ2-2, with D tentatively TRBD1 (6 bases). CDR1 is MGHRA, CDR2 YSYEKL, per germline. V shed 2 bases and J shed 6 bases, with 10 bases lying between them. CDR3 length equals 14 residues. The CDR3 sequence is CASSQRTVPGELFF. The CDR3 bases are TGCGCCAGCAGCCAAAGGACAGTCCCCGGGGAGCTGTTTTTT.

The rearrangement joins TRBV27 to TRBJ1-3; no firm D call. Germline lookup yields CDR1 MNHEY and CDR2 SMNVEV (reference sequence). The CDR3 is 14 residues long. Between the trimmed V and J ends, which lost 3 bases and 0 bases, there was a span of 6 bases. The CDR3 region has the DNA TGTGCCAGCAGTTTTGCGGGCTCTGGAAACACCATATATTTT. Protein product: CASSFAGSGNTIYF.

The rearrangement uses TRBV7-8 and TRBJ2-1; 9 nucleotides match TRBD2. Germline V CDR1 and CDR2: SGHVS, FQNEAQ. This CDR3 contains 18 residues. V shed 6 bases and J 0 bases; nucleotides not matched to a gene: 12. DNA for the CDR3: TGTGCCAGCAGAGGGACTAGCTATACAATGAGCTCCTACAATGAGCAGTTCTTC. Protein sequence: CASRGTSYTMSSYNEQFF.

The CDR3 DNA sequence: TGTGCCAGCAGCTCTGGGGCCGATTACGAGCAGTACTTC. Translated, it gives CASSSGADYEQYF. J is TRBJ2-7 and V is TRBV7-6, with D possibly TRBD1 on 5 matching bases. Germline V gene lookup returns CDR1 SGHVS and CDR2 FNYEAQ. V was cut by 4 bases and J by 4 bases, with 11 bases left in between. The CDR3 runs 13 residues.

The sample holds one count of this clone. J is TRBJ1-3 and V is TRBV7-3; D is unclear. Trimming took off 2 bases at V and 4 bases at J, with 6 bases between the two ends. The CDR3 spans 13 residues. The germline CDR1 and CDR2 sequences are SGHTA and FQGTGA. CDR3 sequence: CASSLGAGNTIYF. CDR3 in DNA: TGTGCCAGCAGCTTAGGAGCGGGAAACACCATATATTTT.

The chain links TRBV7-9 to TRBJ2-5, with TRBD2 matching over 9 bases. The CDR3 sequence is 16 residues long. CDR1 SEHNR and CDR2 FQNEAQ come from the germline V gene (reference sequence). V was pared by 5 bases and J by 4 bases, with 11 bases of the junction left unmatched. CDR3 residues: CASSTVGGRAPETQYF. Here the CDR3 DNA reads TGTGCCAGCAGCACCGTTGGCGGGAGGGCCCCAGAGACCCAGTACTTC. The full variable domain, its missing parts supplied by reference TRBV7-9 and TRBJ2-5, is DTGVSQNPRHKITKRGQNVTFRCDPISEHNRLYWYRQTLGQGPEFLTYFQNEAQLEKSRLLSDRFSAERPKGSFSTLEIQRTEQGDSAMYLCASSTVGGRAPETQYFGPGTRLLVL.

This clone has more than one count but fewer than ten. The chain joins TRBV7-9 to TRBJ1-1; 7 bases fit TRBD1. J was trimmed by 0 bases and V by 4 bases; bases with no gene match: 2. CDR1 SEHNR and CDR2 FQNEAQ come from the germline V gene (reference sequence). This CDR3 comprises 14 residues. The CDR3 sequence: CASSSTGVNTEAFF. The CDR3 DNA sequence: TGTGCCAGCAGCTCAACAGGGGTGAACACTGAAGCTTTCTTT.

This chain links TRBV28 with TRBJ2-1; 7 nucleotides align to TRBD1. CDR3 size: 15 residues. The junction had 6 bases not matched to a gene; V was cut back by 3 bases and J by 4 bases. CDR1 MDHEN and CDR2 SYDVKM come from the germline V gene. The CDR3 nucleotides are TGTGCCAGCAGTTTTTACAGGGGCGCATACAATGAGCAGTTCTTC. It codes for CASSFYRGAYNEQFF.